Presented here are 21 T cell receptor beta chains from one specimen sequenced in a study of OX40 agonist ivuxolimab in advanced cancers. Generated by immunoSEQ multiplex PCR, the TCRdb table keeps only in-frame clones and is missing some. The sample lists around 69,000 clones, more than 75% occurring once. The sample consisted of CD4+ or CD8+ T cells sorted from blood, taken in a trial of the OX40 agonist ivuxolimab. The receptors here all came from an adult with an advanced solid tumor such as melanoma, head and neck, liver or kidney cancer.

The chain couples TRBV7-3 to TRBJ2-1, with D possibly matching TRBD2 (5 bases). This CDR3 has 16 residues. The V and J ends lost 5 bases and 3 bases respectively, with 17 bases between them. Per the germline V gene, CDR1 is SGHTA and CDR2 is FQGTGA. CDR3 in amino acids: CASSPQTGVSYNEQFF. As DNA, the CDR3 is TGTGCCAGCAGCCCCCAGACCGGGGTTAGCTACAATGAGCAGTTCTTC. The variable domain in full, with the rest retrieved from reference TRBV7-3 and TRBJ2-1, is GAGVSQTPSNKVTEKGKYVELRCDPISGHTALYWYRQSLGQGPEFLIYFQGTGAADDSGLPNDRFFAVRPEGSVSTLKIQRTERGDSAVYLCASSPQTGVSYNEQFFGPGTRLTVL.

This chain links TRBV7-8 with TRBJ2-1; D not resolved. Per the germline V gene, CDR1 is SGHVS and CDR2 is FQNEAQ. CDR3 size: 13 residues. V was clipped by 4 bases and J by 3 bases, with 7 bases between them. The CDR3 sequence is CASSSEHYNEQFF. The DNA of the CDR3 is TGTGCCAGCAGCTCAGAACACTACAATGAGCAGTTCTTC.

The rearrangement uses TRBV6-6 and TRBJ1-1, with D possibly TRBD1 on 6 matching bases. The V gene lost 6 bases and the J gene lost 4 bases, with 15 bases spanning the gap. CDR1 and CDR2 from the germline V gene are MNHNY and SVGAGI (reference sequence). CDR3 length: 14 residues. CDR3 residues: CASRTKGGGTEAFF. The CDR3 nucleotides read TGTGCCAGCAGAACCAAAGGAGGGGGCACTGAAGCTTTCTTT.

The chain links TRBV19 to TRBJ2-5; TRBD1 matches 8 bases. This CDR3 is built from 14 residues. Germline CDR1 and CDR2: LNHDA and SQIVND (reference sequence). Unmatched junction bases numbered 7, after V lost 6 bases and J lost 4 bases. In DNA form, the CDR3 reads TGTGCCAGTAGGAAAACAGGGGGGAGAGAGACCCAGTACTTC. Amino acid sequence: CASRKTGGRETQYF.

The CDR3 sequence is CASSTRGGSGANVLTF. In DNA, the CDR3 is TGTGCCAGCTCTACAAGAGGGGGGTCTGGGGCCAACGTCCTGACTTTC. The chain combines TRBV18 with TRBJ2-6; D tentatively fits TRBD1 or TRBD2 (6 bases each). The germline CDR1 and CDR2 sequences are KGHSH and LQKENI. The CDR3 totals 16 residues. V shed 6 bases and J shed 1 base, with 13 bases lying between them.

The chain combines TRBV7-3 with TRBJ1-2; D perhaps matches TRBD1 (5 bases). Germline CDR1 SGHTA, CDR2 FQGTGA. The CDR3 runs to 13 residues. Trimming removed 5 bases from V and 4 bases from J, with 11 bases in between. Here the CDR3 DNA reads TGTGCCAGCAGCCCAGGGACTTCCTATGGCTACACCTTC. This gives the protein CASSPGTSYGYTF.

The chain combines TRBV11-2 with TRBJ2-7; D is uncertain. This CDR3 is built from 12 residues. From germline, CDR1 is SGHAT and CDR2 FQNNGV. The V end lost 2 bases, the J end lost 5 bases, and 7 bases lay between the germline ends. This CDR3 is CASSLFSHEQYF. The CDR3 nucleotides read TGTGCCAGCAGCTTATTTAGCCACGAGCAGTACTTC.

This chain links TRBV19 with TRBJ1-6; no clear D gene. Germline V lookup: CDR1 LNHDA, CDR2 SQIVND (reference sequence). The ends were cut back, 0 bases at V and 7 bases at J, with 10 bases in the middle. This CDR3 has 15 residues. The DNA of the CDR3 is TGTGCCAGTAGTATAGATTCCGGGAGCAATTCACCCCTCCACTTT. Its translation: CASSIDSGSNSPLHF.

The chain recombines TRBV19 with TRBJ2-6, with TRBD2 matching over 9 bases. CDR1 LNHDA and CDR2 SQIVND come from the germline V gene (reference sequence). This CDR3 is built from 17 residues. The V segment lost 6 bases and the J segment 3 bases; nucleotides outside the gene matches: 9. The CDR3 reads CASRDLAGLGGANVLTF. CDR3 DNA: TGTGCCAGTAGGGACCTAGCGGGGTTAGGTGGGGCCAACGTCCTGACTTTC.

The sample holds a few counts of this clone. As DNA, the CDR3 is TGTGCCAGCAGCTTGTGGGCTCATAGCAATCAGCCCCAGCATTTT. Protein product: CASSLWAHSNQPQHF. The chain combines TRBV5-6 with TRBJ1-5; D not certain. CDR3 length: 15 residues. The germline CDR1 and CDR2 sequences are SGHDT and YYEEEE. Trimming took off 1 base at V and 0 bases at J, with 8 bases between the two ends. Full variable domain (outside the CDR3, taken from reference TRBV5-6 and TRBJ1-5): DAGVTQSPTHLIKTRGQQVTLRCSPKSGHDTVSWYQQALGQGPQFIFQYYEEEERQRGNFPDRFSGHQFPNYSSELNVNALLLGDSALYLCASSLWAHSNQPQHFGDGTRLSIL.

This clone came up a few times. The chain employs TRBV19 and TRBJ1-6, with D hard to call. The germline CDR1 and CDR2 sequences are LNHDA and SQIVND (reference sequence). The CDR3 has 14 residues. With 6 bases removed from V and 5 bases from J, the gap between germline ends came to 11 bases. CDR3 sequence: CASRRGADNSPLHF. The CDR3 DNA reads TGTGCCAGTAGACGCGGAGCAGATAATTCACCCCTCCACTTT. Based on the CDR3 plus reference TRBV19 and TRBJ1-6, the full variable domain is DGGITQSPKYLFRKEGQNVTLSCEQNLNHDAMYWYRQDPGQGLRLIYYSQIVNDFQKGDIAEGYSVSREKKESFPLTVTSAQKNPTAFYLCASRRGADNSPLHFGNGTRLTVT.

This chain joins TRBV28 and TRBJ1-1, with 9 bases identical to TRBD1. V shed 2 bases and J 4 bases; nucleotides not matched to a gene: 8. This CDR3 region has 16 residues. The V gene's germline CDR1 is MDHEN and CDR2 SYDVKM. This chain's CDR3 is CASSLITGGSGTEAFF. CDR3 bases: TGTGCCAGCAGTTTAATAACAGGGGGCTCCGGCACTGAAGCTTTCTTT.

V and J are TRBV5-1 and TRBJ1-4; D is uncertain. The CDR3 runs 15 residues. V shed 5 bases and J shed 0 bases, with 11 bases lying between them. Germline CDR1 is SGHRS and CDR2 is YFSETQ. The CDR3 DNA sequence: TGCGCCAGCAGTCGTGAGCCTGCAACTAATGAAAAACTGTTTTTT. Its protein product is CASSREPATNEKLFF.

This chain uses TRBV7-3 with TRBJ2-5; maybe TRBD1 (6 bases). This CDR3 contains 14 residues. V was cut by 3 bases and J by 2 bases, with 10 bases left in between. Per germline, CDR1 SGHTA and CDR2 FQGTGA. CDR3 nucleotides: TGTGCCAGCAGCTTTCAAGGGGGACAAGAGACCCAGTACTTC. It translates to CASSFQGGQETQYF.

CDR3 in DNA: TGCGCCAGCAGCCAAGATCGGGTGTCAGGGGCCAACGTCCTGACTTTC. Protein sequence: CASSQDRVSGANVLTF. The chain has TRBV4-1 and TRBJ2-6; D not certain. CDR3 size: 16 residues. CDR1 is MGHRA, CDR2 YSYEKL, per germline. Between the trimmed V and J ends, which lost 0 bases and 4 bases, there was a span of 10 bases.

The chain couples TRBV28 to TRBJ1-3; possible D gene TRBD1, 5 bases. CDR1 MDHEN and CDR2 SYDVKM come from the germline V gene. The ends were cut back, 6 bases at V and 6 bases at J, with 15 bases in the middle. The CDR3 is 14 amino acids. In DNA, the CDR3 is TGTGCCAGCAGCCTGACGGGACGGAAAAACACCATATATTTT. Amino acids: CASSLTGRKNTIYF.

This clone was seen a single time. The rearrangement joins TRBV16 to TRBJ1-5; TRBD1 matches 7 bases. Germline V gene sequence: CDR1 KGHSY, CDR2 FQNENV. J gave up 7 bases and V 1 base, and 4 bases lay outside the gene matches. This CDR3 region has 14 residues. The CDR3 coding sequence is TGTGCCAGCAGCCAATTACAGGGGTTCCAGCCCCAGCATTTT. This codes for CASSQLQGFQPQHF.

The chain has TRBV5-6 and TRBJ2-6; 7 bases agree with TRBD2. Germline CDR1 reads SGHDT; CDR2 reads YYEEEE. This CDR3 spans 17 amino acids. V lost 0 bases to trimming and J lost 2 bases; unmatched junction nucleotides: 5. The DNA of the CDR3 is TGTGCCAGCAGCTTGGGACTAGCATCCCCTGGGGCCAACGTCCTGACTTTC. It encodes CASSLGLASPGANVLTF.

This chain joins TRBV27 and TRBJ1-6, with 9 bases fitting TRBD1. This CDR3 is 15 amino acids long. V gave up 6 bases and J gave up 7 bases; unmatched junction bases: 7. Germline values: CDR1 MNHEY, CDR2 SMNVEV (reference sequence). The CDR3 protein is CASRSGTGSNSPLHF. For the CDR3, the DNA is TGTGCCAGCAGATCGGGGACAGGGTCAAATTCACCCCTCCACTTT.

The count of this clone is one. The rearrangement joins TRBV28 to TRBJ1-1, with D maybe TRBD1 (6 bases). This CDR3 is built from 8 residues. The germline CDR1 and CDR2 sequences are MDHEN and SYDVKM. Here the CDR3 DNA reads TGTGCTTCAGGGGATGCTTTCTTT. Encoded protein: CASGDAFF.

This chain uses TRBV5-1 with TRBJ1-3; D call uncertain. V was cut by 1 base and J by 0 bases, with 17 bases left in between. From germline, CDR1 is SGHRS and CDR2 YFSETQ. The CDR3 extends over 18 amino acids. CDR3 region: CASSLMGQLSLSGNTIYF. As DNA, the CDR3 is TGCGCCAGCAGCTTGATGGGCCAGCTCTCTCTCTCTGGAAACACCATATATTTT.